Presented here are 31 T cell receptor beta chains from one specimen sequenced in a study of blood T cell repertoires in COVID-19. TCRdb keeps only in-frame clones here, not all; method: immunoSEQ multiplex PCR. The sample lists some 100,000 clones; about 80% were seen once. Sequencing input: peripheral blood. The receptor source for this set is a man aged 70 or older with acute or convalescent COVID-19.

The chain combines TRBV30 with TRBJ2-2, with 8 nucleotides matching TRBD1. The germline V gene has CDR1 GTSNPN and CDR2 SVGIG (reference sequence). CDR3 length equals 12 residues. As DNA, the CDR3 is TGTACTGTCCAGGGGGCGGGCGGGGAGCTGTTTTTT. Protein product: CTVQGAGGELFF.

The chain has TRBV2 and TRBJ2-5, with D possibly being TRBD1 (7 bases). Germline V lookup: CDR1 SNHLY, CDR2 FYNNEI. This CDR3 spans 17 amino acids. V lost 2 bases, J lost 7 bases, and 23 bases lay in between. DNA of the CDR3: TGTGCCAGCAGTGAAAGCGGGCTGTCAGGGGGTCTAGGGACCCAGTACTTC. Protein product: CASSESGLSGGLGTQYF.

The chain uses TRBV28 and TRBJ2-7; TRBD2 matches 7 bases. Germline values: CDR1 MDHEN, CDR2 SYDVKM. CDR3 length equals 15 residues. V shed 6 bases and J 5 bases; nucleotides not matched to a gene: 13. In DNA form, the CDR3 reads TGTGCCAGCAGCTCCAGAGGACTAGGTCGGGACGAGCAGTACTTC. This sequence encodes CASSSRGLGRDEQYF.

This clone was counted a few times. V and J are TRBV7-9 and TRBJ1-2, with D possibly being TRBD1 (6 bases). The germline V gene has CDR1 SEHNR and CDR2 FQNEAQ (reference sequence). V was cut by 5 bases and J by 7 bases, with 14 bases left in between. This CDR3 is 13 amino acids long. In DNA form, the CDR3 reads TGTGCCAGCAGCCGACAGGACAGTCGTGGCTACACCTTC. Residues: CASSRQDSRGYTF.

In nucleotides, the CDR3 is TGTGCCAGCAGTTACCCGACAGGGGAAGGAAACACCATATATTTT. Its protein is CASSYPTGEGNTIYF. V is TRBV6-6 and J is TRBJ1-3, with 8 bases fitting TRBD1. Germline V gives CDR1 MNHNY, CDR2 SVGAGI (reference sequence). Trimming took 2 bases from V and 4 from J; bases not matched to a gene: 4. This CDR3 region has 15 residues.

The chain links TRBV7-7 to TRBJ2-5; 10 bases agree with TRBD2. Unmatched junction bases numbered 6, after V lost 3 bases and J lost 5 bases. This CDR3 is built from 15 residues. The V gene's germline CDR1 is SSHAT and CDR2 FNYEAQ (reference sequence). In DNA form, the CDR3 reads TGTGCCAGCAGCTTTAGCGGGGGGAGATGGGAGACCCAGTACTTC. This encodes CASSFSGGRWETQYF.

This chain uses TRBV19 with TRBJ2-2; maybe TRBD1 (6 bases). V was pared by 10 bases and J by 4 bases, with 19 bases between. Germline-derived CDR1 and CDR2 are LNHDA and SQIVND (reference sequence). This CDR3 comprises 15 residues. As DNA, the CDR3 is TGTGCCACCCCGACAGGCCCACACTTCACCGGGGAGCTGTTTTTT. Protein: CATPTGPHFTGELFF.

Only one count was recorded for this clone. The chain couples TRBV19 to TRBJ2-4; possibly TRBD2 for D (7 bases). The CDR3 is made up of 16 amino acids. The germline V gene has CDR1 LNHDA and CDR2 SQIVND (reference sequence). With 6 bases removed from V and 0 bases from J, the gap between germline ends came to 15 bases. The chain's CDR3 is CASRTSGDTAKNIQYF. CDR3 DNA: TGTGCCAGTAGAACGAGCGGGGACACAGCCAAAAACATTCAGTACTTC.

Only one count was recorded for this clone. The V and J genes are TRBV18 and TRBJ2-3; D gene unclear. Trimming removed 6 bases at V and 0 bases at J, with 16 bases between. Germline V gene lookup returns CDR1 KGHSH and CDR2 LQKENI. This CDR3 contains 16 residues. CDR3 region: CASSPPSQRSTDTQYF. The CDR3 DNA follows: TGTGCCAGCTCGCCCCCCTCCCAGAGGAGCACAGATACGCAGTATTTT.

The chain employs TRBV6-5 and TRBJ2-2; the match to TRBD1 covers 9 bases. This CDR3 has 15 residues. CDR1 is MNHEY, CDR2 SVGAGI, per germline. The J segment lost 6 bases and the V segment lost 2 bases, leaving 4 bases of the junction unmatched. CDR3 in DNA: TGTGCCAGCAGTTACGGGACAGGGTTCCCCGGGGAGCTGTTTTTT. The encoded protein is CASSYGTGFPGELFF.

V gene TRBV6-4 combines with J gene TRBJ2-3; weak D call: TRBD2 (5 bases). CDR1 is MRHNA, CDR2 SNTAGT, per germline. Trimming removed 8 bases from V and 1 base from J, with 19 bases in between. This CDR3 is 16 amino acids long. The CDR3 nucleotides are TGTGCCAGCCCCGAGGGAAGGGCGTGGGGCACAGATACGCAGTATTTT. Translated, it gives CASPEGRAWGTDTQYF.

The chain combines TRBV28 with TRBJ2-7, with TRBD1 as a possible D gene (6 bases). The CDR3 loop spans 15 amino acids. V lost 5 bases to trimming and J lost 0 bases, with 14 bases between them. CDR1 MDHEN and CDR2 SYDVKM come from the germline V gene. As DNA, the CDR3 is TGTGCCAGCAGTCAAACCAGGGGCAACTCCTACGAGCAGTACTTC. This encodes CASSQTRGNSYEQYF.

The chain couples TRBV15 to TRBJ2-7; 11 bases map to TRBD2. CDR1 and CDR2 (germline): LNHNV, YYDKDF (reference sequence). V lost 5 bases and J lost 5; bases outside the gene matches: 8. The CDR3 is 15 amino acids. The CDR3 is CATSFLAGGFNEQYF. CDR3 nucleotides: TGTGCCACCAGCTTTCTAGCGGGAGGTTTCAACGAGCAGTACTTC.

The chain links TRBV3-1 (or the pseudogene TRBV3-2) to TRBJ2-1, with D possibly TRBD1 on 6 matching bases. V lost 1 base, J lost 7 bases, and 17 bases lay in between. Germline CDR1 reads LGHDT; CDR2 reads YNNKEL (reference sequence). There are 16 residues in the CDR3. The CDR3 spells CASSQALLAQGNEQFF. CDR3 sequence (DNA): TGTGCCAGCAGCCAAGCTTTGCTGGCCCAGGGGAATGAGCAGTTCTTC.

The chain carries TRBV4-3 and TRBJ2-5, with 9 bases aligning to TRBD2. Germline V lookup: CDR1 LGHNA, CDR2 YSLEER. This CDR3 comprises 15 residues. J was trimmed by 2 bases and V by 1 base; bases with no gene match: 2. CDR3 protein: CASSQGLAGQETQYF. The CDR3 DNA is TGCGCCAGCAGCCAAGGGCTAGCGGGGCAAGAGACCCAGTACTTC.

J is TRBJ2-2 and V is TRBV7-9, with 8 bases aligning to TRBD2. The V and J ends lost 1 base and 2 bases, in that order; junction bases with no gene match: 6. The CDR3 has 17 amino acids. In germline, CDR1 is SEHNR, CDR2 FQNEAQ (reference sequence). CDR3 in DNA: TGTGCCAGCAGCTTAGTGCTTAGCGGGGACAACACCGGGGAGCTGTTTTTT. Protein: CASSLVLSGDNTGELFF. Looking up the rest from reference TRBV7-9 and TRBJ2-2 gives the full variable domain: DTGVSQNPRHKITKRGQNVTFRCDPISEHNRLYWYRQTLGQGPEFLTYFQNEAQLEKSRLLSDRFSAERPKGSFSTLEIQRTEQGDSAMYLCASSLVLSGDNTGELFFGEGSRLTVL.

The chain links TRBV2 to TRBJ2-3, with 8 bases identical to TRBD2. After removal of 8 bases from V and 5 bases from J, the junction contained 9 bases not matched to a gene. The CDR3 loop spans 14 amino acids. Germline V gene data show CDR1 as SNHLY and CDR2 as FYNNEI. The CDR3 nucleotides read TGTGCCAGCCTGGAGCGGGAGTTGCTAGATACGCAGTATTTT. This sequence encodes CASLERELLDTQYF.

The V and J genes are TRBV28 and TRBJ1-5; 8 bases map to TRBD1. Germline V gene lookup returns CDR1 MDHEN and CDR2 SYDVKM. V lost 5 bases to trimming and J lost 5 bases; unmatched junction nucleotides: 5. The CDR3 length is 14 residues. The DNA for the CDR3 is TGTGCCAGCAGTCTCCTGACAGGGGATCAGCCCCAGCATTTT. It encodes CASSLLTGDQPQHF.

The chain joins TRBV6-6 to TRBJ1-4; no definite D call. This CDR3 has 14 residues. CDR1 and CDR2 (germline): MNHNY, SVGAGI (reference sequence). The ends were cut back, 7 bases at V and 1 base at J, with 10 bases in the middle. The CDR3 nucleotides read TGTGCCAGCACCTCTCCGAGAACTAATGAAAAACTGTTTTTT. It translates to CASTSPRTNEKLFF.

The chain couples TRBV3-1 (or the pseudogene TRBV3-2) to TRBJ2-1; the match to TRBD2 covers 7 bases. The ends lost 1 base at V and 2 bases at J; junction bases unmatched: 2. The length of the CDR3 is 15 residues. Germline lookup yields CDR1 LGHDT and CDR2 YNNKEL (reference sequence). The CDR3: CASSQVGGTYNEQFF. The CDR3 DNA reads TGTGCCAGCAGCCAAGTGGGGGGGACCTACAATGAGCAGTTCTTC.

The chain uses TRBV5-6 and TRBJ1-1; D is undetermined. Trimming removed 0 bases at V and 5 bases at J, with 8 bases between. The length of the CDR3 is 13 residues. Germline V lookup: CDR1 SGHDT, CDR2 YYEEEE. DNA of the CDR3: TGTGCCAGCAGCTTGGTGAGCGTTACTGAAGCTTTCTTT. Translating gives CASSLVSVTEAFF.

This clone was seen a few times. The rearrangement joins TRBV7-2 to TRBJ2-3; D unresolved. V shed 2 bases and J shed 5 bases, with 11 bases lying between them. CDR3 length: 14 amino acids. Per germline, CDR1 SGHTA and CDR2 FQGNSA. CDR3: CASSLLSVRDTQYF. DNA for the CDR3: TGTGCCAGCAGCTTACTCTCCGTCAGAGATACGCAGTATTTT.

CDR3 coding DNA: TGTGCCAGCAGCTTGGAGGGAGGGAACACTGAAGCTTTCTTT. It encodes CASSLEGGNTEAFF. The chain joins TRBV7-8 to TRBJ1-1; D remains unclear. Per germline, CDR1 SGHVS and CDR2 FQNEAQ. Trimming removed 3 bases from V and 1 base from J, with 9 bases in between. CDR3 size: 14 residues.

This clone was observed a single time. This chain connects TRBV7-3 to TRBJ2-3; 7 bases line up with TRBD1. The length of the CDR3 is 14 residues. J lost 4 bases, V lost 5 bases, and 6 bases had no gene match. The germline V gene encodes CDR1 SGHTA and CDR2 FQGTGA. The CDR3 bases are TGTGCCAGCAGCAGCACAGGGGCCCCAGATACGCAGTATTTT. Its translation is CASSSTGAPDTQYF.

V gene TRBV27 combines with J gene TRBJ2-1; 7 bases agree with TRBD1. J gave up 4 bases and V 3 bases, and 6 bases lay outside the gene matches. Per germline, CDR1 MNHEY and CDR2 SMNVEV (reference sequence). This CDR3 spans 15 amino acids. The chain's CDR3 is CASSFIPGQYNEQFF. The CDR3 DNA sequence: TGTGCCAGCAGTTTCATACCGGGACAGTACAATGAGCAGTTCTTC.

The rearrangement links TRBV5-6 to TRBJ2-7; 8 nucleotides line up with TRBD1. The CDR3 is made up of 13 amino acids. Germline loops: CDR1 SGHDT, CDR2 YYEEEE. J gave up 2 bases and V 5 bases, and 3 bases lay outside the gene matches. CDR3 DNA sequence: TGTGCCAGCAGGAGGACAGGGACCTACGAGCAGTACTTC. This translates into CASRRTGTYEQYF.

This chain joins TRBV2 and TRBJ2-5; 7 nucleotides agree with TRBD2. The CDR3 covers 15 residues. V was clipped by 3 bases and J by 7 bases; unmatched bases: 11. Germline CDR1 reads SNHLY; CDR2 reads FYNNEI. CDR3 DNA: TGTGCCAGCAGTGATTCTAGCGGCGCAACGGGGACCCAGTACTTC. Amino acids: CASSDSSGATGTQYF.

At least ten counts were recorded for this clone. The chain carries TRBV6-2 or TRBV6-3 and TRBJ1-6; 8 bases match TRBD1. V lost 2 bases, J lost 1 base, and 10 bases stayed unmatched. Germline lookup yields CDR1 MNHEY and CDR2 SVGEGT. The CDR3 runs to 19 residues. CDR3 coding DNA: TGTGCCAGCAGTTACAGTCCGACAGGGGAGGAATCCTATAATTCACCCCTCCACTTT. Protein: CASSYSPTGEESYNSPLHF.

This chain uses TRBV5-1 with TRBJ2-7; a weak D match, TRBD2 (5 bases). The CDR3 spans 15 residues. Trimming shortened V by 0 bases and J by 4 bases, and 14 bases separated the two germline ends. Germline-derived CDR1 and CDR2 are SGHRS and YFSETQ. CDR3 bases: TGCGCCAGCAGCTTGGGAGGGTCTACGCAGTACGAGCAGTACTTC. Amino acid sequence: CASSLGGSTQYEQYF.

The count of this clone is one. The rearrangement uses TRBV6-2 or TRBV6-3 and TRBJ2-5, with a weak D call TRBD2 (5 bases). CDR3 length: 17 amino acids. Trimming left V 5 bases short and J 0 bases short, with 19 bases between. Per germline, CDR1 MNHEY and CDR2 SVGEGT. CDR3 sequence reads: CASSIYAGTPYQETQYF. The CDR3 DNA reads TGTGCCAGCAGTATATACGCGGGCACCCCGTACCAAGAGACCCAGTACTTC.

This chain uses TRBV19 with TRBJ2-1; 8 bases line up with TRBD2. Germline loops: CDR1 LNHDA, CDR2 SQIVND (reference sequence). The CDR3 extends over 17 amino acids. The J segment lost 4 bases and the V segment lost 7 bases, leaving 15 bases of the junction unmatched. The CDR3 reads CASTNPGVAGSYNEQFF. The CDR3 DNA sequence: TGTGCCAGTACCAACCCAGGGGTAGCGGGGTCGTACAATGAGCAGTTCTTC.